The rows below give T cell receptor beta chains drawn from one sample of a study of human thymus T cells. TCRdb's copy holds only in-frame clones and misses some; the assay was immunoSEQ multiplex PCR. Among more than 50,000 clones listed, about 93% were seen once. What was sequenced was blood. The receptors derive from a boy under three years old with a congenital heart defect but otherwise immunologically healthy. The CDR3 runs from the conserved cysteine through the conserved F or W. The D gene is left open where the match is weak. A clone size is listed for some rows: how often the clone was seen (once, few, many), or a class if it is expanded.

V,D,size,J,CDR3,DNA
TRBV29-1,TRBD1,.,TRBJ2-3,CSVDGTGGTDTQYF,TGCAGCGTCGACGGGACAGGGGGCACAGATACGCAGTATTTT
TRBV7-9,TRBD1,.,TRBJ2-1,CASSPGDRAYNEQFF,TGTGCCAGCAGCCCCGGGGACAGGGCCTACAATGAGCAGTTCTTC
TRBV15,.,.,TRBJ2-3,CATSRGEMKSTDTQYF,TGTGCCACCAGCAGAGGTGAAATGAAGAGCACAGATACGCAGTATTTT
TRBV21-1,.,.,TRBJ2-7,CASSEGLAAPSSYEQYF,TGTGCCAGCAGCGAGGGACTAGCGGCCCCAAGCTCCTACGAGCAGTACTTC
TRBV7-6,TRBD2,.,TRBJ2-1,CASSLLSGRDNEQFF,TGTGCCAGCAGCTTATTGAGCGGGAGAGATAATGAGCAGTTCTTC
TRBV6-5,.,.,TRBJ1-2,CASSYGATDGYTF,TGTGCCAGCAGTTACGGAGCGACCGATGGCTACACCTTC
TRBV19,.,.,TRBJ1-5,CASSDSWRNQPQHF,TGTGCCAGTAGTGACAGTTGGCGGAATCAGCCCCAGCATTTT
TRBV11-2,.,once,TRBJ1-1,CASSLMGLNTEAFF,TGTGCCAGCAGCTTAATGGGCCTGAACACTGAAGCTTTCTTT
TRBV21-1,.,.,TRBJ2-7,CASSISKQYF,TGTGCCAGCAGCATCAGTAAGCAGTACTTC
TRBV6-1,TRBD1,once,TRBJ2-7,CASRTGISYEQYF,TGTGCCAGCAGGACAGGGATCTCCTACGAGCAGTACTTC
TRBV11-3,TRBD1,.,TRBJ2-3,CASSLGNRGMTDTQYF,TGTGCCAGCAGCTTAGGAAACAGGGGGATGACAGATACGCAGTATTTT
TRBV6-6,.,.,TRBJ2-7,CASSYSGPYEQYF,TGTGCCAGCAGTTACTCTGGCCCCTACGAGCAGTACTTC
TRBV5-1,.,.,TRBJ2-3,CASSLVPGDTDTQYF,TGCGCCAGCAGCTTGGTACCAGGAGACACAGATACGCAGTATTTT
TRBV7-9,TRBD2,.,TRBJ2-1,CASSPNREGPYNEQFF,TGTGCCAGCAGCCCAAACCGGGAGGGCCCTTACAATGAGCAGTTCTTC
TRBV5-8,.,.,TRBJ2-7,CASSLAGQLTYEQYF,TGTGCCAGCAGCTTGGCCGGGCAGCTTACCTACGAGCAGTACTTC
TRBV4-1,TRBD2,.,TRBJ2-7,CASSQPRGLAGGEQYF,TGTGCCAGCAGCCAACCCAGGGGGCTAGCGGGAGGCGAGCAGTACTTC
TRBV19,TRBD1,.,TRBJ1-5,CATARDREQPQHF,TGTGCCACCGCCCGGGACAGGGAACAGCCCCAGCATTTT
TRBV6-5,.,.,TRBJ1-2,CASSYSSSNRGYTF,TGTGCCAGCAGTTACTCGAGTTCCAACAGGGGCTACACCTTC
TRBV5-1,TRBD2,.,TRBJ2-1,CASAGTSNEQFF,TGCGCCAGCGCCGGGACTAGCAATGAGCAGTTCTTC
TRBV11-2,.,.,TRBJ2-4,CASSLGYVTLNRRDIQYF,TGTGCCAGCAGCTTGGGTTACGTGACCCTAAATAGGAGAGACATTCAGTACTTC
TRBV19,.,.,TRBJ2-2,CASSIVEGTGELFF,TGTGCCAGTAGTATAGTGGAGGGGACCGGGGAGCTGTTTTTT
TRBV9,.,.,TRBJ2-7,CASSVGGRTEQYF,TGTGCCAGCAGCGTAGGCGGAAGGACCGAGCAGTACTTC
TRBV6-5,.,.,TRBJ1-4,CASSYRTAFNEKLFF,TGTGCCAGCAGTTACAGGACAGCTTTTAATGAAAAACTGTTTTTT
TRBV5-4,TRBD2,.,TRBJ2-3,CASSFGGALDTQYF,TGTGCCAGCAGCTTCGGGGGGGCCTTGGATACGCAGTATTTT
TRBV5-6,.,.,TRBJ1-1,CASSLRDTEAFF,TGTGCCAGCAGCCTAAGGGACACTGAAGCTTTCTTT
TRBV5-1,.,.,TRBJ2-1,CASSLGDFPYNEQFF,TGCGCCAGCAGCTTGGGGGACTTCCCCTACAATGAGCAGTTCTTC
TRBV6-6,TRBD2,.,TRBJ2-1,CASSFPGLRYNEQFF,TGTGCCAGCAGCTTTCCGGGACTACGTTACAATGAGCAGTTCTTC
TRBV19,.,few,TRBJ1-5,CASSIWQGDQPQHF,TGTGCCAGTAGTATATGGCAGGGTGATCAGCCCCAGCATTTT
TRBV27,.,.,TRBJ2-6,CASSFRSGANVLTF,TGTGCCAGCAGTTTCCGCTCTGGGGCCAACGTCCTGACTTTC
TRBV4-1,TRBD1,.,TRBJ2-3,CASSQVGTGQDTQYF,TGCGCCAGCAGCCAAGTTGGGACAGGGCAGGATACGCAGTATTTT
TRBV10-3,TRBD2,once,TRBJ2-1,CAISTSGRNEQFF,TGTGCCATCAGTACTAGCGGGAGAAATGAGCAGTTCTTC